This T cell receptor (beta chain) originates from a study of blood T cell repertoires in COVID-19. Germline CDR1 LGHDT, CDR2 YNNKEL (reference sequence). The CDR3 loop spans 14 amino acids. The ends lost 4 bases at V and 7 bases at J; junction bases unmatched: 7. Per the study methods: Nucleated cell counts were estimated from reference gene primer amplification. Only in-frame clones appear in the TCRdb table, and some are missing; sequencing was by immunoSEQ multiplex PCR. V and J calls and clone size are given by that table; D and trimming were obtained from the DNA. The data contain around 94,000 clones, 84% of them singletons.

The receptor was isolated from a man aged 60 to 75 with acute or convalescent COVID-19. Sequenced sample: peripheral blood. This sequence joins TRBV3-1 (or the pseudogene TRBV3-2) and TRBJ1-2; 9 nucleotides align to TRBD1. The CDR3 nucleotides read TGTGCCAGCAGCCCGGGACAGGGAGTTGGTGGCTACACCTTC. This gives the protein CASSPGQGVGGYTF.